This T cell receptor (beta chain) is drawn from a study of T cell responses to AZD1222 COVID-19 vaccine. Overall study: Second-dose timings of about 4 or about 12 weeks were pooled.

The CDR3 length is 14 residues. The V and J ends lost 4 bases and 5 bases respectively, with 14 bases between them. Germline V gene lookup returns CDR1 SGHDN and CDR2 FVKESK. Study findings and constraints: Nearly half of spike-specific TCRs reportedly go after variant regions that carry no mutations.

Method: immunoSEQ multiplex PCR; TCRdb's copy keeps in-frame clones and lacks some. The data show approximately 170,000 clones, 85% to 95% seen once. Points on this clone: Its target is unknown.

The chain uses TRBV14 and TRBJ1-2, with D perhaps TRBD1 (6 bases). The sequencing used peripheral blood, collected on day 0 of AZD1222 vaccination. This TCR derives from an adult in good health. CDR3 coding DNA: TGTGCCAGCAGCCCACAACAGGGTCGGTATGGCTACACCTTC. Protein product: CASSPQQGRYGYTF.